This TCR beta chain appears in the sequencing data of a study of blood T cell repertoires in COVID-19. Study background: PBMCs, B-cell-depleted T cells, or T cells were the source of the cDNA or gDNA that made up the material.

Generated by immunoSEQ multiplex PCR, the TCRdb table keeps only in-frame clones and is missing some. Among about 120,000 clones, 82% were seen once, and the ten largest hold roughly 4.3%. The TCR originated in a woman in her 70s with acute or convalescent COVID-19. The source material was peripheral blood.

The CDR3 reads CASSQDISSTDTQYF. As DNA, the CDR3 is TGTGCCAGCAGCCAGGACATATCTAGCACAGATACGCAGTATTTT. This sequence joins TRBV3-1 (or the pseudogene TRBV3-2) and TRBJ2-3; the D gene is possibly TRBD1 (5 bases). CDR1 and CDR2 (germline): LGHDT, YNNKEL (reference sequence). This CDR3 spans 15 amino acids. V was shortened by 3 bases and J by 0 bases, with 10 bases between the two germline ends.